The clone carrying this TCR beta chain was seen once. This sample was taken from a study of blood T cell repertoires in COVID-19. Study in general: Samples taken during acute and convalescent COVID-19 were collected in the United States, Italy and Spain. PBMCs, B-cell-depleted T cells, or T cells were the source of the cDNA or gDNA that made up the material.

Germline V gene sequence: CDR1 SGDLS, CDR2 YYNGEE. The CDR3 length is 16 residues. V lost 3 bases to trimming and J lost 3 bases; unmatched junction nucleotides: 6. Per the original data handling: The assay estimated nucleated cells by amplifying reference gene primers. Sequencing used immunoSEQ multiplex PCR; TCRdb keeps in-frame clones, though not all of them. V, J and clone size derive from that table, while D and trimming were established from the DNA sequence. The sample has hundreds of thousands of clones; 83% are singletons. The sequenced sample consisted of peripheral blood. The TCR originated in a woman aged 40 to 50 with active or convalescent COVID-19. The rearrangement joins TRBV9 to TRBJ2-1; 10 bases line up with TRBD2. CDR3 coding DNA: TGTGCCAGCAGCGCCGCTCCTAGCGGGAGCTACAATGAGCAGTTCTTC. It yields the protein CASSAAPSGSYNEQFF. The whole variable domain, remainder taken from reference TRBV9 and TRBJ2-1, is DSGVTQTPKHLITATGQRVTLRCSPRSGDLSVYWYQQSLDQGLQFLIQYYNGEERAKGNILERFSAQQFPDLHSELNLSSLELGDSALYFCASSAAPSGSYNEQFFGPGTRLTVL.